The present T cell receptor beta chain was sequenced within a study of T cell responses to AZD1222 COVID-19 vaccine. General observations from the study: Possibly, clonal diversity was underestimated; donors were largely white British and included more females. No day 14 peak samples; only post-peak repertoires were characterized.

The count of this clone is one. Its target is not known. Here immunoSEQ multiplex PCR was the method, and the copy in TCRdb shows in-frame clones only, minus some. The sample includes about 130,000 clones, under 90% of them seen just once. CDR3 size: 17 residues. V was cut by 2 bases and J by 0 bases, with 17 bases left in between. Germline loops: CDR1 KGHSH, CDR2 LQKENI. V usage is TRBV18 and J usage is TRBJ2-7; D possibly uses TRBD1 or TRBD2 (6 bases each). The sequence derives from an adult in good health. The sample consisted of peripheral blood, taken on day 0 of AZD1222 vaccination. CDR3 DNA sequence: TGTGCCAGCTCACCAATACGGGACGGGGGCCTCTCCTACGAGCAGTACTTC. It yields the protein CASSPIRDGGLSYEQYF.